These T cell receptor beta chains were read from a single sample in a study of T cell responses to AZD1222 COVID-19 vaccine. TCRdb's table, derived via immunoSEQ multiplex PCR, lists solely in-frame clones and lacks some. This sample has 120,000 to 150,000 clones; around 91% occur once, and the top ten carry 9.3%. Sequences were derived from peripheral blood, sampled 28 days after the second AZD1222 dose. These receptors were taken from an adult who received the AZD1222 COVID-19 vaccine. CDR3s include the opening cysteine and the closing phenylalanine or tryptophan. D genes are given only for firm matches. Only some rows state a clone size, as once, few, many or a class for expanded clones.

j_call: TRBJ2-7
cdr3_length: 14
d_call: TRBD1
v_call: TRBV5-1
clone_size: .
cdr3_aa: CASSPRDSSYEQYF
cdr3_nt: TGCGCCAGCAGCCCCCGGGACAGCTCCTACGAGCAGTACTTC

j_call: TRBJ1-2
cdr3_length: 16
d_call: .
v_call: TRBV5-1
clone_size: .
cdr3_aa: CASSSTGTSGNYGYTF
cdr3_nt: TGCGCCAGCAGCTCTACCGGGACTTCAGGCAACTATGGCTACACCTTC

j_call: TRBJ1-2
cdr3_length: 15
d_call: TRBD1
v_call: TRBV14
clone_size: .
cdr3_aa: CASSQVGQGYYGYTF
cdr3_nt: TGTGCCAGCAGCCAAGTAGGACAGGGTTACTATGGCTACACCTTC

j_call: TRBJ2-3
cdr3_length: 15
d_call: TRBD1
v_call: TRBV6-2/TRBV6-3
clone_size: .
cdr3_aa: CASSYWTGDADTQYF
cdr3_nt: TGTGCCAGCAGTTATTGGACAGGGGATGCAGATACGCAGTATTTT

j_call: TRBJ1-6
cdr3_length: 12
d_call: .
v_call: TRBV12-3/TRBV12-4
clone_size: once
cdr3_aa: CASSLAQGTLHF
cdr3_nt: TGTGCCAGCAGTTTGGCGCAAGGGACCCTCCACTTT

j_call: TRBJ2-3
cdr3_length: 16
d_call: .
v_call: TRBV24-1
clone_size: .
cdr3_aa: CATSDFSRGEADTQYF
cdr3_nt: TGTGCCACCAGTGATTTCAGCAGGGGAGAAGCAGATACGCAGTATTTT

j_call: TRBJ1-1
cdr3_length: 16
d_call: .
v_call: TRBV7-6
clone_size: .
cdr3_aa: CASSLVMEGWDTEAFF
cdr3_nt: TGTGCCAGCAGCTTAGTGATGGAGGGGTGGGACACTGAAGCTTTCTTT

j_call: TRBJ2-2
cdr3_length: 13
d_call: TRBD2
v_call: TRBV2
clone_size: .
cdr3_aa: CASSPGLVKELFF
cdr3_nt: TGTGCCAGCAGCCCGGGACTAGTTAAGGAGCTGTTTTTT

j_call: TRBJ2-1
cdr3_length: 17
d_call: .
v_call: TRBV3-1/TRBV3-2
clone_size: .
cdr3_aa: CASSQDRARSSYNEQFF
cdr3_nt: TGTGCCAGCAGCCAAGATCGGGCCAGGAGCTCCTACAATGAGCAGTTCTTC

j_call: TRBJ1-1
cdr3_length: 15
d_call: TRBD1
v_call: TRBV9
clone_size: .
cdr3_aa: CASSVGAGGYTEAFF
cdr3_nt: TGTGCCAGCAGCGTGGGGGCAGGGGGATACACTGAAGCTTTCTTT

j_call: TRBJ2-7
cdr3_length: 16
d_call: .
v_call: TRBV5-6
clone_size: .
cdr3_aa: CASSLDGLYIPGEQYF
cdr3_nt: TGTGCCAGCAGCTTGGACGGGCTCTATATACCGGGAGAGCAGTACTTC

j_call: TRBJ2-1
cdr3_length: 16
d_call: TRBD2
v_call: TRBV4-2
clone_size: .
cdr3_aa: CASSPGSRGGFEEQFF
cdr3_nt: TGTGCCAGCAGCCCTGGGTCACGGGGGGGGTTTGAGGAGCAGTTCTTC

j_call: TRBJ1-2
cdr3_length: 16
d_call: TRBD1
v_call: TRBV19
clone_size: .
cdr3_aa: CASSLGQSIENYGYTF
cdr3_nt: TGTGCCAGTAGTTTGGGACAGTCAATCGAAAACTATGGCTACACCTTC

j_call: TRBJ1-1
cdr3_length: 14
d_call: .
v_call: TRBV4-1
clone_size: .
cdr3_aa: CASSQVEAYTEAFF
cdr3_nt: TGCGCCAGCAGCCAAGTCGAAGCTTACACTGAAGCTTTCTTT

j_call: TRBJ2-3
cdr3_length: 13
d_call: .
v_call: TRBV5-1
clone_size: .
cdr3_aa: CASSFRDTDTQYF
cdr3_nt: TGCGCCAGCAGCTTCCGGGACACAGATACGCAGTATTTT

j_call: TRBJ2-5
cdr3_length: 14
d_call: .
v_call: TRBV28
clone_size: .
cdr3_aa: CASSYSQARETQYF
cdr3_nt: TGTGCCAGCAGTTACTCCCAAGCCAGGGAGACCCAGTACTTC

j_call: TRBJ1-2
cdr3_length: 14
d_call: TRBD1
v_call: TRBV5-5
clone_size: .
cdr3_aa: CASSLEGQGIGYTF
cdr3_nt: TGTGCCAGCAGCTTGGAGGGACAGGGTATAGGTTACACCTTC

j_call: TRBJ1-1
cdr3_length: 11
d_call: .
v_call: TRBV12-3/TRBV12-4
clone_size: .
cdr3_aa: CASHREVKAFF
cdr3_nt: TGTGCCAGCCACAGGGAGGTTAAAGCTTTCTTT

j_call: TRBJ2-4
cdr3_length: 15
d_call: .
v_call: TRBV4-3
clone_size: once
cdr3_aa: CASSPQRVAKNIQYF
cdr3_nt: TGCGCCAGCAGCCCCCAAAGGGTGGCCAAAAACATTCAGTACTTC

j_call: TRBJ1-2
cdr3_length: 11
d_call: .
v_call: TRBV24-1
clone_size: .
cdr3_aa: CATSDRGGYTF
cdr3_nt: TGTGCCACCAGTGACCGCGGGGGCTACACCTTC

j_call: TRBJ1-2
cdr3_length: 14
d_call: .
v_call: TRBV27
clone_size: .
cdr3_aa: CASSSAGTGLGYTF
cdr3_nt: TGTGCCAGCAGTTCCGCTGGGACTGGACTAGGCTACACCTTC

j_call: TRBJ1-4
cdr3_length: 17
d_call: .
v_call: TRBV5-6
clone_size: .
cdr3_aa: CASSSEGSPLANEKLFF
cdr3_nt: TGTGCCAGCAGCTCTGAGGGGTCCCCTCTTGCTAATGAAAAACTGTTTTTT

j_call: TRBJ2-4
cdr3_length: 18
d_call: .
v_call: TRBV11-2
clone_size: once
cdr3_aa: CASSLSPGEGIAKNIQYF
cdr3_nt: TGTGCCAGCAGCTTATCCCCAGGGGAGGGGATAGCCAAAAACATTCAGTACTTC

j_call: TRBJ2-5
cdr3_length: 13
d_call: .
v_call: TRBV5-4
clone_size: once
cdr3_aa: CASSFGGEETQYF
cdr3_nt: TGTGCCAGCAGCTTCGGGGGCGAAGAGACCCAGTACTTC

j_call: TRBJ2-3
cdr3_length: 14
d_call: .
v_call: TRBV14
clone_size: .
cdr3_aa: CASSLVGGTDTQYF
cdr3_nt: TGTGCCAGCAGCCTGGTAGGGGGCACAGATACGCAGTATTTT

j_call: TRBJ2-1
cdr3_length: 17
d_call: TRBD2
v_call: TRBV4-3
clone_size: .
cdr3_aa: CASSQLALAGRPNEQFF
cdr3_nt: TGCGCCAGCAGCCAACTCGCCCTAGCGGGGAGGCCCAATGAGCAGTTCTTC

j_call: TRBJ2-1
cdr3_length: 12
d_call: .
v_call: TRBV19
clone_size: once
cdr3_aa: CASSIRGNEQFF
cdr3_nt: TGTGCCAGTAGTATACGGGGGAATGAGCAGTTCTTC

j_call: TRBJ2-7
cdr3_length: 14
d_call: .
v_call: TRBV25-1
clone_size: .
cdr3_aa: CASSDWTTTYEQYF
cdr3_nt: TGTGCCAGCAGTGATTGGACAACCACCTACGAGCAGTACTTC

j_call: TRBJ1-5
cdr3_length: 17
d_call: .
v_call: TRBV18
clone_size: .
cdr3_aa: CASSPTLIGATNQPQHF
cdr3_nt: TGTGCCAGCTCACCGACTCTTATTGGGGCTACAAATCAGCCCCAGCATTTT

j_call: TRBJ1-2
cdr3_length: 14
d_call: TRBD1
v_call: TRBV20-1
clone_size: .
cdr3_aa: CSASVLRGEYGYTF
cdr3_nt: TGCAGTGCTAGTGTACTCAGGGGGGAGTATGGCTACACCTTC

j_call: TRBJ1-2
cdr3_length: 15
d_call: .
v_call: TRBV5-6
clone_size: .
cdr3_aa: CASSGPRAVVGGYTF
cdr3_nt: TGTGCCAGCAGCGGCCCTAGGGCAGTAGTAGGTGGCTACACCTTC

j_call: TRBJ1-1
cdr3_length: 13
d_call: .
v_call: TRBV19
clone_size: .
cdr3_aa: CASSPGRHKPAFF
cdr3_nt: TGTGCCAGTAGTCCCGGGCGACACAAACCAGCTTTCTTT

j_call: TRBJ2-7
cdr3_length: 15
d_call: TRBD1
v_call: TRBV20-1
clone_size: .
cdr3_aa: CSASGGTGVYYEQYF
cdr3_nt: TGCAGTGCTAGTGGGGGGACAGGGGTCTATTACGAGCAGTACTTC

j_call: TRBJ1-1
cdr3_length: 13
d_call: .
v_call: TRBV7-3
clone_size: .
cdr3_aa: CASSLQPNTEAFF
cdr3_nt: TGTGCCAGCAGCTTACAGCCGAACACTGAAGCTTTCTTT

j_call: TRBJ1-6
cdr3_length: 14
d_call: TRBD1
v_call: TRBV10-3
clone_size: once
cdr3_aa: CAISGTGGDSPLHF
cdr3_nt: TGTGCCATCAGTGGGACAGGGGGCGATTCACCCCTCCACTTT

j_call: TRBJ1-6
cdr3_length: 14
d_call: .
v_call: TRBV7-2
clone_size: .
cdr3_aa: CASSLVRLNSPLHF
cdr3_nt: TGTGCCAGCAGCTTAGTTCGGCTTAATTCACCCCTCCACTTT

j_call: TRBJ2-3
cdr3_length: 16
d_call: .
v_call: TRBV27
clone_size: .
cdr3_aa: CASSLGGGARTDTQYF
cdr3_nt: TGTGCCAGCAGTTTAGGGGGGGGCGCCCGCACAGATACGCAGTATTTT

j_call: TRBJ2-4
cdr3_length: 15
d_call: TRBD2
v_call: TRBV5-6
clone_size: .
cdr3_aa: CASSALTSVKNIQYF
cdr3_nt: TGTGCCAGCAGCGCATTGACTAGCGTGAAAAACATTCAGTACTTC

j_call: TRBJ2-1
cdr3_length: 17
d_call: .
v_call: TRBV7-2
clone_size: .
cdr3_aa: CASSLDARGASYNEQFF
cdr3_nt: TGTGCCAGCAGCTTAGACGCCCGTGGAGCCTCCTACAATGAGCAGTTCTTC

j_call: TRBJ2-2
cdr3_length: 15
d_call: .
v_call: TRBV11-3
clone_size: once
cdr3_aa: CASSLRWGETGELFF
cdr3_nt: TGTGCCAGCAGCTTAAGATGGGGCGAAACCGGGGAGCTGTTTTTT

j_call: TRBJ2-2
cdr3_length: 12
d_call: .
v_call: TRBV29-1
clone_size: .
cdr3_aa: CSVRGYTGELFF
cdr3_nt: TGCAGCGTTCGGGGTTACACCGGGGAGCTGTTTTTT

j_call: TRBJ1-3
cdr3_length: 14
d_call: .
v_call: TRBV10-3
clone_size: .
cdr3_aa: CAIMDGRSGNTIYF
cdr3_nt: TGTGCCATCATGGACGGCCGCTCTGGAAACACCATATATTTT

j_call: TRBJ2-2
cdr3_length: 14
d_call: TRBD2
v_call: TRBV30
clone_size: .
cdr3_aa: CAWSHRGGTGELFF
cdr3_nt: TGTGCCTGGAGCCATCGCGGGGGGACCGGGGAGCTGTTTTTT

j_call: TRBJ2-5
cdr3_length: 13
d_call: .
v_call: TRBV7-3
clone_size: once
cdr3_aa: CASSFPGSETQYF
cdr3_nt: TGTGCCAGCAGCTTTCCGGGCTCAGAGACCCAGTACTTC

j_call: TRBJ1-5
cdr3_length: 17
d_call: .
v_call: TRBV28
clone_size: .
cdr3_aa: CASIAPAGGGSGQPQHF
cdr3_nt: TGTGCCAGCATCGCCCCGGCGGGGGGGGGATCAGGTCAGCCCCAGCATTTT

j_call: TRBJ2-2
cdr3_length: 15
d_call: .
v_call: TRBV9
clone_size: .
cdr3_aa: CASSVAGRNTGELFF
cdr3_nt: TGTGCCAGCAGCGTAGCGGGCAGGAACACCGGGGAGCTGTTTTTT

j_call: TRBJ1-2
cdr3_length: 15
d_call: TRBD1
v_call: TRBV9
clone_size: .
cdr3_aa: CASSVGQGDNYGYTF
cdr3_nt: TGTGCCAGCAGCGTAGGGCAGGGGGATAACTATGGCTACACCTTC

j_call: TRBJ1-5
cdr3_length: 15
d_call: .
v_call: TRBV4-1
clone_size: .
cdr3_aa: CASSHRADSNQPQHF
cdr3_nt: TGCGCCAGCAGCCACCGGGCGGATAGCAATCAGCCCCAGCATTTT

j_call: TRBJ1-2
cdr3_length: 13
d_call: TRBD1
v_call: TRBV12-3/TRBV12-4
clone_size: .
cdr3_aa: CASSSNRGEGYTF
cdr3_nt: TGTGCCAGCAGCTCTAACAGGGGTGAGGGCTACACCTTC

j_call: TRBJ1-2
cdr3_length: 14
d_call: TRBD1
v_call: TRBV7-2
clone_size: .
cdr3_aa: CASSFTGQGRGYTF
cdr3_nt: TGTGCCAGCAGCTTTACGGGACAGGGACGAGGCTACACCTTC